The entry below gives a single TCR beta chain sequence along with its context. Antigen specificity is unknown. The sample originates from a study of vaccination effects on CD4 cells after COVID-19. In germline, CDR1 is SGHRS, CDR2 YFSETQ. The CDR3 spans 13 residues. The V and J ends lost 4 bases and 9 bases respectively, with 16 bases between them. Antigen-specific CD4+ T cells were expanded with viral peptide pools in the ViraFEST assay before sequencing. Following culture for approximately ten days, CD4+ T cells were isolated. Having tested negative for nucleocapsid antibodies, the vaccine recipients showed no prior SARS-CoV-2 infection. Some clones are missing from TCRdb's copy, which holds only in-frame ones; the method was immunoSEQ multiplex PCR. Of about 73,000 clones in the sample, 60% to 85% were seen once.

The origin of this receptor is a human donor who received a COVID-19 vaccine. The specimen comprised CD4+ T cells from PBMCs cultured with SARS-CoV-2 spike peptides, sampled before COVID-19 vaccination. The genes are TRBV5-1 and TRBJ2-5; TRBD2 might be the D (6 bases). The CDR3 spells CASSPRDTGAQYF. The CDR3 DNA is TGCGCCAGCAGCCCCAGGGATACGGGGGCCCAGTACTTC.